This is a list of T cell receptor beta chains from one sample in a study of identical twins. TCRdb re-analysed the 5' RACE reads in MiXCR, keeping a single row per CDR3 protein. Counted here are fewer than 250,000 distinct CDR3 sequences, roughly 15% occurring once; the ten biggest clones make up 40%. The same data also went into a second study, on T cells expressing NK-cell markers.

The sequenced sample was CD8+ T cells sorted from blood. All receptors derive from a woman aged 18 to 35 in good health. Both conserved end residues are part of each CDR3. A D gene is named only where the DNA matches it firmly. Rows give clone size only sometimes, using once, few, many, or a class for an expanded clone.

few	TRBV5-6	18	TRBJ2-1	TRBD2	CASDDRMGVSGSSDEQFF	TGTGCCAGCGACGACAGGATGGGGGTAAGCGGGAGTTCCGATGAGCAGTTCTTC
few	TRBV5-6	13	TRBJ1-6	.	CASSFGGNSPLHF	TGTGCCAGCAGCTTTGGGGGGAATTCACCCCTCCACTTT
many	TRBV12-3/TRBV12-4	15	TRBJ2-7	TRBD2	CASSPISGGEDEQYF	TGTGCCAGCAGTCCCATTAGCGGGGGGGAAGACGAGCAGTACTTC
many	TRBV29-1	12	TRBJ2-7	.	CSVEVSSYEQYF	TGCAGCGTTGAAGTGTCATCCTACGAGCAGTACTTC
few	TRBV15	17	TRBJ2-1	TRBD2	CATSGLAGGSSYNEQFF	TGTGCCACCAGTGGACTAGCGGGAGGGAGCTCCTACAATGAGCAGTTCTTC
few	TRBV9	14	TRBJ2-7	TRBD1	CASSRGQANYEQYF	TGTGCCAGCAGCAGAGGACAGGCTAACTACGAGCAGTACTTC
.	TRBV7-9	16	TRBJ2-1	TRBD2	CASSLRTSRQYNEQFF	TGTGCCAGCAGCCTCCGGACTAGCAGACAATACAATGAGCAGTTCTTC
.	TRBV10-3	13	TRBJ2-7	.	CAISESVSYEQYF	TGTGCCATCAGTGAGTCAGTCTCCTACGAGCAGTACTTC
many	TRBV11-3	14	TRBJ1-6	.	CASRTREGNSPLHF	TGTGCCAGCAGGACCAGGGAAGGCAATTCACCCCTCCACTTT
.	TRBV27	15	TRBJ2-7	.	CAGSWVRTFLSEQYF	TGTGCCGGCAGTTGGGTAAGGACTTTCCTCTCCGAGCAGTACTTC
few	TRBV7-2	17	TRBJ2-3	TRBD2	CASSSLASGEYTDTQYF	TGTGCCAGCAGCTCTCTGGCTAGCGGGGAATACACAGATACGCAGTATTTT
.	TRBV14	16	TRBJ2-7	.	CASSQERWTLGYEQYF	TGTGCCAGCAGCCAAGAACGCTGGACCCTGGGCTACGAGCAGTACTTC
.	TRBV10-2	14	TRBJ2-5	TRBD2	CASTPLGLPETQYF	TGCGCCAGCACCCCTCTGGGACTACCAGAGACCCAGTACTTC
.	TRBV7-9	12	TRBJ2-1	.	CASSTYMDEQFF	TGTGCCAGCAGCACGTACATGGATGAGCAGTTCTTC
few	TRBV27	12	TRBJ2-7	.	CASSFYGSEQYF	TGTGCCAGCAGTTTCTATGGCAGCGAGCAGTACTTC
.	TRBV7-9	12	TRBJ2-2	.	CASLGLTGELFF	TGTGCCAGCCTCGGCCTGACCGGGGAGCTGTTTTTT
few	TRBV4-2	14	TRBJ1-1	.	CASSPGGEYTEAFF	TGTGCCAGCAGTCCTGGTGGAGAGTACACTGAAGCTTTCTTT
few	TRBV7-9	14	TRBJ1-5	.	CASSLGQGIQPQHF	TGTGCCAGCAGCTTAGGGCAGGGAATTCAGCCCCAGCATTTT
.	TRBV27	15	TRBJ2-7	TRBD2	CASSYSWTSNYEQYF	TGTGCCAGCAGTTACTCCTGGACTAGCAACTACGAGCAGTACTTC
many	TRBV6-2/TRBV6-3	14	TRBJ2-7	TRBD1	CASTRGTSSYEQYF	TGTGCCAGCACCAGGGGGACGAGCTCCTACGAGCAGTACTTC
.	TRBV6-5	14	TRBJ2-1	TRBD1	CASSYMGQGNEQFF	TGTGCCAGCAGTTATATGGGACAGGGGAATGAGCAGTTCTTC
.	TRBV29-1	14	TRBJ1-2	.	CSGGGAETNYGYTF	TGCAGCGGGGGGGGCGCCGAGACTAACTATGGCTACACCTTC
.	TRBV3-1	13	TRBJ2-7	.	CASSQPPREEQYF	TGTGCCAGCAGCCAACCCCCCAGGGAAGAGCAGTACTTC
many	TRBV6-5	12	TRBJ2-1	.	CAVTGSYNEQFF	TGTGCCGTAACCGGGTCCTACAATGAGCAGTTCTTC
many	TRBV12-3/TRBV12-4	16	TRBJ2-5	TRBD2	CASRNADGEGQETQYF	TGTGCCAGCAGAAATGCTGACGGGGAGGGCCAAGAGACCCAGTACTTC
few	TRBV5-6	12	TRBJ1-2	.	CASSFEGPGYTF	TGTGCCAGCAGCTTCGAAGGGCCCGGCTACACCTTC
few	TRBV12-3/TRBV12-4	14	TRBJ2-3	.	CASGSPTSTDTQYF	TGTGCCAGCGGGTCGCCCACTAGCACAGATACGCAGTATTTT
many	TRBV5-1	15	TRBJ1-1	.	CASSVTQGFGTEAFF	TGCGCCAGCAGCGTGACACAGGGTTTTGGGACTGAAGCTTTCTTT
.	TRBV3-1	16	TRBJ2-1	.	CASSQVPVSSYNEQFF	TGTGCCAGCAGCCAAGTCCCCGTGAGCTCCTACAATGAGCAGTTCTTC
few	TRBV13	13	TRBJ2-7	.	CASSFGRRYEQYF	TGTGCCAGCAGCTTTGGGAGACGCTACGAGCAGTACTTC
.	TRBV9	15	TRBJ2-1	.	CASSVGGGERNEQFF	TGTGCCAGCAGCGTAGGAGGGGGAGAGAGAAATGAGCAGTTCTTC
.	TRBV5-5	16	TRBJ2-7	.	CASSPAPGPGSYEQYF	TGTGCCAGCAGCCCCGCCCCGGGACCGGGCTCCTACGAGCAGTACTTC
.	TRBV11-1	18	TRBJ2-1	.	CASSPDTRGGSSYNEQFF	TGTGCCAGCAGCCCAGATACGAGGGGGGGTAGCTCCTACAATGAGCAGTTCTTC
.	TRBV4-2	14	TRBJ2-1	.	CASTRLDSDNEQFF	TGTGCCAGCACCCGATTAGACTCGGACAATGAGCAGTTCTTC
.	TRBV5-6	12	TRBJ1-1	TRBD1	CASSLSQGTAFF	TGTGCCAGCAGCTTGTCACAGGGGACGGCTTTCTTT
few	TRBV30	14	TRBJ2-1	TRBD2	CAYISGNSYNEQFF	TGTGCCTACATTAGCGGGAACTCCTACAATGAGCAGTTCTTC
few	TRBV7-8	15	TRBJ1-1	.	CASGEGGDLNTEAFF	TGTGCCAGCGGGGAGGGCGGGGACCTGAACACTGAAGCTTTCTTT
.	TRBV5-5	17	TRBJ2-5	TRBD1	CASRGPGTGGFQETQYF	TGTGCCAGCAGAGGCCCCGGGACAGGGGGGTTCCAAGAGACCCAGTACTTC
few	TRBV20-1	13	TRBJ2-7	.	CSARQQGGYEQYF	TGCAGTGCTAGACAACAGGGTGGGTACGAGCAGTACTTC
.	TRBV27	13	TRBJ2-3	.	CASGRGIPDTQYF	TGTGCCAGCGGAAGGGGGATCCCAGATACGCAGTATTTT
.	TRBV27	12	TRBJ1-2	.	CASGEGINGYTF	TGTGCCAGCGGTGAGGGGATAAATGGCTACACCTTC
few	TRBV5-1	15	TRBJ2-3	.	CASTPTKKFEDTQYF	TGCGCCAGTACTCCGACTAAGAAATTTGAAGATACGCAGTATTTT
.	TRBV12-3/TRBV12-4	11	TRBJ2-1	.	CASGPPPHEFF	TGTGCCAGCGGTCCGCCCCCCCATGAGTTCTTC
few	TRBV7-9	13	TRBJ2-3	.	CASRDGSTDTQYF	TGTGCCAGCAGGGACGGATCAACAGATACGCAGTATTTT
once	TRBV7-6	15	TRBJ2-7	.	CASSLEAIRVDEQYF	TGTGCCAGCAGCTTAGAAGCGATCAGGGTTGACGAGCAGTACTTC
.	TRBV10-2	14	TRBJ2-5	.	CASRGNGGQETQYF	TGCGCCAGCAGGGGGAATGGAGGCCAAGAGACCCAGTACTTC
.	TRBV10-1	13	TRBJ1-2	.	CASSDPGGDGYTF	TGCGCCAGCAGTGATCCGGGTGGGGATGGCTACACCTTC
few	TRBV10-2	15	TRBJ1-1	.	CASSEPRQVKTEAFF	TGCGCCAGCAGTGAGCCTCGACAGGTCAAGACTGAAGCTTTCTTT